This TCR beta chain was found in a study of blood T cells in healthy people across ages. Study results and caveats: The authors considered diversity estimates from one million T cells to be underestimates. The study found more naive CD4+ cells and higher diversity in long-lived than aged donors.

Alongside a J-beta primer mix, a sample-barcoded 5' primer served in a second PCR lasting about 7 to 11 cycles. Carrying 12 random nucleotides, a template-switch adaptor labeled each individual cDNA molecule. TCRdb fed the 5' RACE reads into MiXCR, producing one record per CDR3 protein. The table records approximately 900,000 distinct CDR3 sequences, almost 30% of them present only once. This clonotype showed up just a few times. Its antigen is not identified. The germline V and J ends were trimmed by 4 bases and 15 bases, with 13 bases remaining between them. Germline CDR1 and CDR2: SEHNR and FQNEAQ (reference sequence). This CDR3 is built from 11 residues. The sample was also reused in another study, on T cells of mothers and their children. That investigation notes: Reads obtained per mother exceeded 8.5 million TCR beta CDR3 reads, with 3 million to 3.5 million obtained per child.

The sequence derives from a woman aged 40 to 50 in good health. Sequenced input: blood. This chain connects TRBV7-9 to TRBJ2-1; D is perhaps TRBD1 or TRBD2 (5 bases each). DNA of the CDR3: TGTGCCAGCAGCTCCGGATCGAGGGGGTTCTTC. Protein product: CASSSGSRGFF.